These 29 T cell receptor beta chains were sequenced from one sample in a study of shared clonotypes between healthy human individuals. Positively selected for CCR7, the CD45RO-negative cells used as naive CD8 cells excluded terminally differentiated effector memory CD45RA+ cells. This table comes from immunoSEQ multiplex PCR, and its TCRdb copy is limited to in-frame clones, with some not included. This table holds over 2,000,000 clones, 93% found once. Sequences were obtained from naive CD8+ T cells from PBMCs. The receptors come from a young man in good health. Some clones in this sample may be carry-over from other donors' samples.

CDR3 protein: CASSLTGQGYEAFF. The CDR3 DNA reads TGTGCCAGCAGTTTAACGGGACAGGGCTATGAAGCTTTCTTT. J is TRBJ1-1 and V is TRBV27; 9 bases are a match to TRBD1. Germline-derived CDR1 and CDR2 are MNHEY and SMNVEV (reference sequence). Trimming at V came to 2 bases and at J to 7 bases, leaving 5 bases not matched to a gene. The CDR3 extends over 14 amino acids.

The chain employs TRBV10-2 and TRBJ2-5; D unclear. V was shortened by 8 bases and J by 5 bases, with 18 bases between the two germline ends. The CDR3 is 14 amino acids. Germline loops: CDR1 WSHSY, CDR2 SAAADI. The CDR3 region has the DNA TGCGCCAGCGAGGATGGGTATGGAACGGAGACCCAGTACTTC. Translation: CASEDGYGTETQYF.

To note about this clone: Distinct nucleotide sequences in the sample also encode this CDR3. This sequence joins TRBV9 and TRBJ2-7; TRBD1 matches at 7 bases. Trimming cost V 0 bases and J 0 bases; bases outside gene matches: 3. The CDR3 length is 15 residues. Germline V gene lookup returns CDR1 SGDLS and CDR2 YYNGEE. CDR3 coding DNA: TGTGCCAGCAGCGTAGGGGGGACAGCCTCCTACGAGCAGTACTTC. Translation: CASSVGGTASYEQYF.

The DNA of the CDR3 is TGTGCCTGGAGTGACAGCGCCGGGGAGCTGTTTTTT. It codes for CAWSDSAGELFF. The chain employs TRBV30 and TRBJ2-2; no clear D. The V gene's germline CDR1 is GTSNPN and CDR2 SVGIG (reference sequence). CDR3 size: 12 residues. The V gene lost 1 base and the J gene lost 6 bases, with 6 bases spanning the gap.

In regard to this clone: The identical CDR3 is also encoded by other nucleotide sequences in the sample. This sequence joins TRBV4-3 and TRBJ2-7, with TRBD2 identical over 7 bases. The germline CDR1 and CDR2 sequences are LGHNA and YSLEER. The CDR3 has 14 residues. The V gene end was trimmed by 1 base and the J gene end by 3 bases; junction bases not matched to a gene: 3. The CDR3 DNA reads TGCGCCAGCAGCCAAGCTCCTAGCGGCTACGAGCAGTACTTC. It is translated as CASSQAPSGYEQYF.

The rearrangement joins TRBV9 to TRBJ2-7; TRBD2 matches 13 bases. Germline CDR1 is SGDLS and CDR2 is YYNGEE. This CDR3 is built from 16 residues. The ends lost 4 bases at V and 0 bases at J; junction bases unmatched: 4. The CDR3 DNA follows: TGTGCCAGCAGCCCTGGACTAGCGGGAGTCTCCTACGAGCAGTACTTC. Its translation: CASSPGLAGVSYEQYF.

V is TRBV2 and J is TRBJ2-3; 14 bases map to TRBD2. There are 16 residues in the CDR3. Germline trimming cut 6 bases from V and 1 base from J; bases unmatched to any gene: 3. Germline-derived CDR1 and CDR2 are SNHLY and FYNNEI. This CDR3 reads CASSAGLAGGTDTQYF. CDR3 DNA: TGTGCCAGCAGCGCGGGACTAGCGGGAGGCACAGATACGCAGTATTTT. Variable domain in full (rest from reference TRBV2 and TRBJ2-3): EPEVTQTPSHQVTQMGQEVILRCVPISNHLYFYWYRQILGQKVEFLVSFYNNEISEKSEIFDDQFSVERPDGSNFTLKIRSTKLEDSAMYFCASSAGLAGGTDTQYFGPGTRLTVL.

The chain is built from TRBV2 and TRBJ2-3, with 11 bases identical to TRBD2. Germline V gene data show CDR1 as SNHLY and CDR2 as FYNNEI. With 5 bases clipped from V and 3 bases from J, the junction kept 7 bases outside the gene matches. The CDR3 consists of 16 residues. DNA for the CDR3: TGTGCCAGCAGTTCACTAGCGGGAGTAGGGACAGATACGCAGTATTTT. Amino acid sequence: CASSSLAGVGTDTQYF.

V usage is TRBV4-1 and J usage is TRBJ1-4; TRBD1 might be the D (5 bases). Trimming cost V 0 bases and J 8 bases, with 16 bases left between them. This CDR3 contains 16 residues. Germline V gives CDR1 MGHRA, CDR2 YSYEKL. The CDR3: CASSQDQGLFLEKLFF. Written as DNA, the CDR3 is TGCGCCAGCAGCCAAGATCAGGGTCTTTTTCTAGAAAAACTGTTTTTT.

The chain links TRBV10-3 to TRBJ1-5; D is undetermined. V was pared by 0 bases and J by 5 bases, with 11 bases between. This CDR3 has 15 amino acids. CDR1 is ENHRY, CDR2 SYGVKD, per germline. CDR3: CAISESTVGDQPQHF. DNA for the CDR3: TGTGCCATCAGTGAGTCAACAGTTGGGGATCAGCCCCAGCATTTT.

V is TRBV29-1 and J is TRBJ1-2; 10 bases map to TRBD1. The germline CDR1 and CDR2 sequences are SQVTM and ANQGSEA. V lost 6 bases and J lost 6; bases outside the gene matches: 4. The CDR3 covers 12 residues. The CDR3 bases are TGCAGCGTGACAGGGGGCATGGATGGCTACACCTTC. Translating gives CSVTGGMDGYTF.

This chain uses TRBV28 with TRBJ2-7, with D tentatively TRBD2 (6 bases). Per the germline V gene, CDR1 is MDHEN and CDR2 is SYDVKM. The germline V and J ends were trimmed by 2 bases and 6 bases, with 23 bases remaining between them. CDR3 length equals 17 residues. CDR3 protein: CASSLRTGTLIPAEQYF. Here the CDR3 DNA reads TGTGCCAGCAGTTTACGTACCGGGACTCTCATCCCCGCCGAGCAGTACTTC.

The chain is built from TRBV7-8 and TRBJ2-3; D call uncertain. Germline V gene sequence: CDR1 SGHVS, CDR2 FQNEAQ. The CDR3 length is 16 residues. V shed 5 bases and J shed 0 bases, with 15 bases lying between them. The DNA for the CDR3 is TGTGCCAGCAGCCCATCACTGATTGGTAGCACAGATACGCAGTATTTT. It yields the protein CASSPSLIGSTDTQYF.

This chain connects TRBV30 to TRBJ2-1; D may be TRBD1 (6 bases). CDR3 length: 15 amino acids. Germline loops: CDR1 GTSNPN, CDR2 SVGIG (reference sequence). V was shortened by 2 bases and J by 0 bases, with 11 bases between the two germline ends. The CDR3 nucleotides are TGTGCCTGGAGTAAACAGGACAGCTCCTACAATGAGCAGTTCTTC. As protein: CAWSKQDSSYNEQFF.

The gene calls are TRBV27 and TRBJ2-7, with 7 bases identical to TRBD2. The CDR3 runs 15 residues. The trim removed 2 bases at V and 6 bases at J, leaving 10 bases unmatched. CDR1 and CDR2 from the germline V gene are MNHEY and SMNVEV (reference sequence). CDR3 bases: TGTGCCAGCAGTTTACTAGCGGTCTCTGTGCGCGAGCAGTACTTC. Its translation: CASSLLAVSVREQYF.

Worth noting for this clone: The sample contains more than one DNA sequence encoding this CDR3. This rearrangement joins TRBV4-1 to TRBJ2-7; no reliable D call. CDR1 MGHRA and CDR2 YSYEKL come from the germline V gene. The CDR3 runs 12 residues. V dropped 2 bases and J dropped 4 bases, with 6 bases sitting between them. The CDR3 region is CASSQPDYEQYF. In DNA form, the CDR3 reads TGCGCCAGCAGCCAACCGGATTACGAGCAGTACTTC.

V is TRBV9 and J is TRBJ1-1, with D perhaps matching TRBD1 (6 bases). The CDR3 has 15 amino acids. Germline V gives CDR1 SGDLS, CDR2 YYNGEE. The V end lost 3 bases, the J end lost 1 base, and 13 bases lay between the germline ends. CDR3 nucleotides: TGTGCCAGCAGCGCCATGACAGGAAAGAACACTGAAGCTTTCTTT. It translates to CASSAMTGKNTEAFF.

The chain recombines TRBV28 with TRBJ2-7, with D possibly matching TRBD1 (5 bases). The V gene's germline CDR1 is MDHEN and CDR2 SYDVKM. The V end was cut by 7 bases, the J end by 0 bases, with 10 bases between. The CDR3 runs 13 residues. In nucleotides, the CDR3 is TGTGCCAGCACCATAGACAGCTCCTACGAGCAGTACTTC. It specifies CASTIDSSYEQYF.

This sequence joins TRBV13 and TRBJ1-1; D remains unclear. Germline values: CDR1 PRHDT, CDR2 FYEKMQ (reference sequence). The CDR3 runs to 16 residues. V lost 0 bases, J lost 1 base, and 12 bases lay in between. The CDR3 spells CASSLGRRAWNTEAFF. The DNA of the CDR3 is TGTGCCAGCAGCTTAGGCCGTAGGGCTTGGAACACTGAAGCTTTCTTT.

The chain couples TRBV7-9 to TRBJ2-2, with unresolved D. Per germline, CDR1 SEHNR and CDR2 FQNEAQ (reference sequence). This CDR3 contains 16 residues. V was shortened by 5 bases and J by 0 bases, with 13 bases between the two germline ends. Written as DNA, the CDR3 is TGTGCCAGCAGCGCTGGACGGCCAACGAACACCGGGGAGCTGTTTTTT. Translating it yields CASSAGRPTNTGELFF.

The V and J genes are TRBV7-9 and TRBJ1-5; D possibly corresponds to TRBD1 (5 bases). CDR3 length: 15 residues. The germline CDR1 and CDR2 sequences are SEHNR and FQNEAQ (reference sequence). The ends were cut back, 1 base at V and 2 bases at J, with 9 bases in the middle. CDR3 sequence (DNA): TGTGCCAGCAGCTTAGATAGGGGTGGCAATCAGCCCCAGCATTTT. It specifies CASSLDRGGNQPQHF.

The chain combines TRBV29-1 with TRBJ2-2, with TRBD2 as a possible D gene (5 bases). Trimming removed 5 bases from V and 3 bases from J, with 10 bases in between. Germline-derived CDR1 and CDR2 are SQVTM and ANQGSEA. The CDR3 extends over 13 amino acids. In nucleotides, the CDR3 is TGCAGCGTTTTCCCCGGGGACACCGGGGAGCTGTTTTTT. Its protein product is CSVFPGDTGELFF.

The CDR3 DNA reads as TGTGCCAGCAGTACTAGCGGGAGGGCCCATGAGCAGTTCTTC. This codes for CASSTSGRAHEQFF. The gene calls are TRBV6-1 and TRBJ2-1; 13 bases match TRBD2. V gave up 5 bases and J gave up 8 bases; unmatched junction bases: 3. Germline assignment: CDR1 MNHNS and CDR2 SASEGT. The CDR3 length is 14 residues.

The chain joins TRBV5-1 to TRBJ1-1; possibly TRBD1 for D (6 bases). Germline lookup yields CDR1 SGHRS and CDR2 YFSETQ. V lost 1 base, J lost 0 bases, and 16 bases lay in between. The CDR3 is 17 residues long. This chain's CDR3 is CASSLFRDKGMNTEAFF. The DNA of the CDR3 is TGCGCCAGCAGCTTGTTCCGGGACAAGGGAATGAACACTGAAGCTTTCTTT. The whole variable domain, remainder taken from reference TRBV5-1 and TRBJ1-1, is KAGVTQTPRYLIKTRGQQVTLSCSPISGHRSVSWYQQTPGQGLQFLFEYFSETQRNKGNFPGRFSGRQFSNSRSEMNVSTLELGDSALYLCASSLFRDKGMNTEAFFGQGTRLTVV.

The chain has TRBV7-8 and TRBJ2-7; maybe TRBD2 (6 bases). The CDR3 covers 17 residues. The germline V gene encodes CDR1 SGHVS and CDR2 FQNEAQ. Trimming removed 7 bases from V and 2 bases from J, with 24 bases in between. CDR3: CASIAFYTAGPTYEQYF. The CDR3 bases are TGTGCCAGCATCGCGTTCTACACAGCGGGCCCGACCTACGAGCAGTACTTC.

This clone was detected only once. This chain joins TRBV28 and TRBJ2-3, with 9 nucleotides matching TRBD2. CDR3 size: 13 residues. Unmatched junction bases numbered 2, after V lost 7 bases and J lost 3 bases. Germline V gives CDR1 MDHEN, CDR2 SYDVKM. In DNA, the CDR3 is TGTGCCAGCAAGGGACTAGCAACAGATACGCAGTATTTT. It yields the protein CASKGLATDTQYF.

V gene TRBV7-8 combines with J gene TRBJ2-7; 10 nucleotides match TRBD2. Germline loops: CDR1 SGHVS, CDR2 FQNEAQ. The trim removed 1 base at V and 4 bases at J, leaving 1 base unmatched. The CDR3 has 14 residues. The CDR3 here is CASSLEAGGYEQYF. For the CDR3, the DNA is TGTGCCAGCAGCTTAGAAGCGGGAGGGTACGAGCAGTACTTC. The full variable domain, rest sourced from reference TRBV7-8 and TRBJ2-7, is GAGVSQSPRYKVAKRGQDVALRCDPISGHVSLFWYQQALGQGPEFLTYFQNEAQLDKSGLPSDRFFAERPEGSVSTLKIQRTQQEDSAVYLCASSLEAGGYEQYFGPGTRLTVT.

V usage is TRBV6-1 and J usage is TRBJ1-1, with D tentatively TRBD1 (5 bases). Germline CDR1 reads MNHNS; CDR2 reads SASEGT. The CDR3 is made up of 12 amino acids. V lost 9 bases and J lost 3, with 11 bases in between. The CDR3 DNA follows: TGTGCCAGTCAGGGTTGGGACACTGAAGCTTTCTTT. Translated: CASQGWDTEAFF.

In DNA form, the CDR3 reads TGTGCCAGCAGCCCAACTAGCGCCAGCTCCTACGAGCAGTACTTC. It yields the protein CASSPTSASSYEQYF. The chain employs TRBV7-9 and TRBJ2-7, with 7 bases that match TRBD2. The CDR3 consists of 15 residues. Germline CDR1 SEHNR, CDR2 FQNEAQ (reference sequence). The trim removed 5 bases at V and 0 bases at J, leaving 7 bases unmatched.